Sequencing of this T cell receptor (beta chain) was carried out in a study of OX40 agonist ivuxolimab in advanced cancers. Turning to the study itself: Given to patients was ivuxolimab, an agonistic anti-OX40 (CD134) antibody.

Whole-study results and caveats: Expanded clones were, on average, more numerous in CD8+ T cells than in CD4+.

In the case of this clone: Its antigen is unidentified.

Clones were sequenced by immunoSEQ multiplex PCR, and TCRdb holds only the in-frame ones, with some missing. Of roughly 25,000 clones detected, roughly 78% appear once; the ten largest clones hold 1.1% to 1.5%. This TCR was recovered from an adult with an advanced solid tumor such as melanoma, head and neck, liver or kidney cancer. Sequenced material: CD4+ or CD8+ T cells sorted from blood, taken in a trial of the OX40 agonist ivuxolimab.

The CDR3 DNA sequence: TGCAGCGTTGAAAGTTGGACCTTGGGAAACTATGGCTACACCTTC. Protein: CSVESWTLGNYGYTF. This chain joins TRBV29-1 and TRBJ1-2; D uncertain. The length of the CDR3 is 15 residues. Between the trimmed V and J ends, which lost 2 bases and 2 bases, there was a span of 15 bases. Germline-derived CDR1 and CDR2 are SQVTM and ANQGSEA.